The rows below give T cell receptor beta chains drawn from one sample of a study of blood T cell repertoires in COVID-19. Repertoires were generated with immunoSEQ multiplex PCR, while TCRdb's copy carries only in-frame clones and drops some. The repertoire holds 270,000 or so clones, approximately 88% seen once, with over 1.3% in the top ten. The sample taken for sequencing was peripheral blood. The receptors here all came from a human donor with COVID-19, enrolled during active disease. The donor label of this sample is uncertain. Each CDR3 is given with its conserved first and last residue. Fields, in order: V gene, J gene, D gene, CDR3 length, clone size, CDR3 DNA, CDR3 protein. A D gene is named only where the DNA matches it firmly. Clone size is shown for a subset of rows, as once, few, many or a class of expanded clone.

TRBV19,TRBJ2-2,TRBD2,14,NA,TGTGCCAGCACGACTAGCCTGAACACCGGGGAGCTGTTTTTT,CASTTSLNTGELFF
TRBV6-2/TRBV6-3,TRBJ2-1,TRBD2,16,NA,TGTGCCAGCAGTTCCGGGGGAAGCGGGGGTGGGTATGAGCAGTTCTTC,CASSSGGSGGGYEQFF
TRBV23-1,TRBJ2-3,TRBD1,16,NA,TGCGCCAGCAGTCAACCTCAGGGGGAAGGCACAGATACGCAGTATTTT,CASSQPQGEGTDTQYF
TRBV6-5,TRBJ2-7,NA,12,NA,TGTGCCAGCGGACTTGTTACCTACGAGCAGTACTTC,CASGLVTYEQYF
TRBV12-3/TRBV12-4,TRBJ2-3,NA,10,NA,TGTGCCAGCAGCGGGGGTACGCAGTATTTT,CASSGGTQYF
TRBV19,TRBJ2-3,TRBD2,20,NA,TGTGCCAGTAATAAGATGGGACTAGCGGGGGAATACACTAGCACAGATACGCAGTATTTT,CASNKMGLAGEYTSTDTQYF
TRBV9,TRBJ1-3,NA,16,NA,TGTGCCAGCAGCGTAGGGGGACTGACTCTAGGAAACACCATATATTTT,CASSVGGLTLGNTIYF
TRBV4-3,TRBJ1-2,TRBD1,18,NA,TGCGCCAGCAGCCTTAACCCCGGGACAGGGGATTCAAACTATGGCTACACCTTC,CASSLNPGTGDSNYGYTF
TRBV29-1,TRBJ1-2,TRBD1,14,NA,TGCAGCGTTGAAGGCCTCGGGACAGTGATCGGCTACACCTTC,CSVEGLGTVIGYTF
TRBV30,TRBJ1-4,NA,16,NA,TGTGCCTGGAGTGTAGGAGGTTCAGGGGCGGGTGAAAAACTGTTTTTT,CAWSVGGSGAGEKLFF
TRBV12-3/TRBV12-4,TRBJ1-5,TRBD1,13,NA,TGTGCCAGCAGTTTGGGACAGGGACAGCCCCAGCATTTT,CASSLGQGQPQHF
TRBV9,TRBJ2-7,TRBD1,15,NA,TGTGCCAGCAGCGTAGTGGATACAGGGGGCAGCGAGCAGTACTTC,CASSVVDTGGSEQYF
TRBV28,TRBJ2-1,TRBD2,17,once,TGTGCCAGCAGTCCCACTAGCGGCTTAAGCTCCTACAATGAGCAGTTCTTC,CASSPTSGLSSYNEQFF
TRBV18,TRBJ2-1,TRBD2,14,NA,TGTGCCAGCTCACCGCAAGGACTAGCGGTTGAGCAGTTCTTC,CASSPQGLAVEQFF
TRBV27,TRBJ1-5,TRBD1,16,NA,TGTGCCAGCAGTCCGGACAGGGAAGGTAGCAATCAGCCCCAGCATTTT,CASSPDREGSNQPQHF
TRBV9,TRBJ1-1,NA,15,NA,TGTGCCAGCAGCGTAGGAAACAGGGTGGGCACTGAAGCTTTCTTT,CASSVGNRVGTEAFF
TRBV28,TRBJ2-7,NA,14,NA,TGTGCCAGCAGGTCAACACAAACGCGAGGCGAGCAGTACTTC,CASRSTQTRGEQYF
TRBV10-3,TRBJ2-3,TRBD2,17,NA,TGTGCCATCAGTGAGTCCATGGGTAGCGGGAGGGCAGATACGCAGTATTTT,CAISESMGSGRADTQYF
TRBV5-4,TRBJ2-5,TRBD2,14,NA,TGTGCCAGCAGCGAGTACGGGGGGCAAGAGACCCAGTACTTC,CASSEYGGQETQYF
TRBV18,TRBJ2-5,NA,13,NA,TGTGCCAGCTCACCAAATAACCAAGAGACCCAGTACTTC,CASSPNNQETQYF
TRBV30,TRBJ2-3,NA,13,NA,TGTGCCTGGAGTTCAGGGTTAACGGATACGCAGTATTTT,CAWSSGLTDTQYF
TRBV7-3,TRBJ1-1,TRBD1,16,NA,TGTGCCAGCAGCTTAACCCCGGGACAGGGGGACACTGAAGCTTTCTTT,CASSLTPGQGDTEAFF
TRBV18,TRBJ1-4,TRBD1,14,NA,TGTGCCAGCTCCAGGGGGGCGCAGGGTGAAAAACTGTTTTTT,CASSRGAQGEKLFF
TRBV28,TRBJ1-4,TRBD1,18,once,TGTGCCAGCAGTTTACCCGGGACAGGGGGCGATTACGATGAAAAACTGTTTTTT,CASSLPGTGGDYDEKLFF
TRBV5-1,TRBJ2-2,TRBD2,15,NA,TGCGCCAGCACCTTAACTAGCGCGGTGGCCGGGGAGCTGTTTTTT,CASTLTSAVAGELFF
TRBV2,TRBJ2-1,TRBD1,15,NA,TGTGCCAGCCCAGGGACAGATTCACCCTTGGATGAGCAGTTCTTC,CASPGTDSPLDEQFF
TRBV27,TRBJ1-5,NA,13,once,TGTGCCAGCAGTTTTTCGGGAGATCAGCCCCAGCATTTT,CASSFSGDQPQHF
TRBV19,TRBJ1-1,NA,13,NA,TGTGCCAGTAGTATTCGACAGGACGCTGAAGCTTTCTTT,CASSIRQDAEAFF
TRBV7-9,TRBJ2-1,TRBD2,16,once,TGTGCCAGCATCGCACCGACTAGCGGGAATTACAATGAGCAGTTCTTC,CASIAPTSGNYNEQFF
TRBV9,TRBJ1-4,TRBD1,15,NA,TGTGCCAGCAGCGTGGAGGGACAGGGCTATGAAAAACTGTTTTTT,CASSVEGQGYEKLFF
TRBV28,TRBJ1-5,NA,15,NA,TGTGCCAGCAGTTTAGTCGCAGGGGAAAATCAGCCCCAGCATTTT,CASSLVAGENQPQHF
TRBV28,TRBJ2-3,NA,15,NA,TGTGCCAGCAGTTTACCCGGAGGTTCCACAGATACGCAGTATTTT,CASSLPGGSTDTQYF
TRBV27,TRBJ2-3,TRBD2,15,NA,TGTGCCAGCAGTGAGCGGGAGCCTAGCACAGATACGCAGTATTTT,CASSEREPSTDTQYF
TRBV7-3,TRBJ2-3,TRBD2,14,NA,TGTGCCAGCAGCTTAGGACTAGTTGCAGATACGCAGTATTTT,CASSLGLVADTQYF
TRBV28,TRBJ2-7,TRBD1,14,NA,TGTGCCAGCAGATCGGACAGGGACTCCTACGAGCAGTACTTC,CASRSDRDSYEQYF
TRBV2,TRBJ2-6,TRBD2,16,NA,TGTGCCAGCGCGCTAGCGGGAGTGTCTGGGGCCAACGTCCTGACTTTC,CASALAGVSGANVLTF
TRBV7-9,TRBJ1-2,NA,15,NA,TGTGCCAGCAGCCGCCGGACAGTCCTGGGCTATGGCTACACCTTC,CASSRRTVLGYGYTF
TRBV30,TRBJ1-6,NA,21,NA,TGTGCCTGGAGCCAAGATCGGTCCCACGCTAGCCCGGGATCCTATAATTCACCCCTCCACTTT,CAWSQDRSHASPGSYNSPLHF
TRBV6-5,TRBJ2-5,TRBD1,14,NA,TGTGCCAGCAGGACTCAGGGGGCGGGAGAGACCCAGTACTTC,CASRTQGAGETQYF
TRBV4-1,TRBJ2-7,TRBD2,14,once,TGCGCCAGCAGCCTCGACACTAGCGGGAGGGCCCCGTACTTC,CASSLDTSGRAPYF
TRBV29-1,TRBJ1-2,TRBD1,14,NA,TGCAGCGTTGGAATGGGACAGGGGGTCTATGGCTACACCTTC,CSVGMGQGVYGYTF
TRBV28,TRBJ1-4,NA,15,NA,TGTGCCAGCAGCTCCCACAGGGCTTTGGGTGAAAAACTGTTTTTT,CASSSHRALGEKLFF
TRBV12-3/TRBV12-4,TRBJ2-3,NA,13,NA,TGTGCCAGCAGGGCCGGGGGCACAGATACGCAGTATTTT,CASRAGGTDTQYF
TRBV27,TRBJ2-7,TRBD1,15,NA,TGTGCCAGCAGTTTATTCGGACAGGGGGCCTGGGAGCAGTACTTC,CASSLFGQGAWEQYF
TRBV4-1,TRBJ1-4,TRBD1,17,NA,TGCGCCAGCAGCCCACTACACGGGACAGTTACTAATGAAAAACTGTTTTTT,CASSPLHGTVTNEKLFF
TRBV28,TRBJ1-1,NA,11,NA,TGTGCCACCGGAGGGGACACTGAAGCTTTCTTT,CATGGDTEAFF
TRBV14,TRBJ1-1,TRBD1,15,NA,TGTGCCAGCAGCCCAAGGACAGGGGGGAACACTGAAGCTTTCTTT,CASSPRTGGNTEAFF
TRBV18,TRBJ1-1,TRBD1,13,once,TGTGCCAGTTCGGGACAGGGGTCCACTGAAGCTTTCTTT,CASSGQGSTEAFF
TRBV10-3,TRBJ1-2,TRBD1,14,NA,TGTGCCATCAGTGAGTCAGACAGGGTCTATGGCTACACCTTC,CAISESDRVYGYTF
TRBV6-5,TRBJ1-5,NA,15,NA,TGTGCCAGCAGGCACCACCAGGGGTACAATCAGCCCCAGCATTTT,CASRHHQGYNQPQHF
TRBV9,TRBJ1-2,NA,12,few,TGTGCCAGCAGCGCAGGGATTTTTGGCTACACCTTC,CASSAGIFGYTF